One TCR beta chain is described in this entry. The data belong to a study of blood T cell repertoires in COVID-19. Study at large: Samples taken during acute and convalescent COVID-19 were collected in the United States, Italy and Spain. From T cells, B-cell-depleted T cells, or PBMCs came the material, which was cDNA or gDNA.

Original processing methods: Amplified reference gene primers provided the basis for estimating nucleated cell counts. The assay was immunoSEQ multiplex PCR, and TCRdb's table has in-frame clones only and misses some. V, J and clone size were drawn from that table, and D and trimming were deduced from the DNA. This table has around 190,000 clones, approximately 80% appearing once. Sequenced: peripheral blood. The receptor comes from a human donor in a cohort sampled during active COVID-19.

The chain's CDR3 is CATSRDLPRDDTGELFF. CDR3 nucleotide sequence: TGTGCCACCAGCAGAGATTTACCGCGGGATGACACCGGGGAGCTGTTTTTT. The genes are TRBV15 and TRBJ2-2; tentative D call: TRBD2 (6 bases). CDR1 LNHNV and CDR2 YYDKDF come from the germline V gene (reference sequence). The CDR3 runs 17 residues. V was cut by 0 bases and J by 3 bases, with 14 bases left in between.